This passage covers 13 T cell receptor beta chains from one sample sequenced in a study of CD8+ T cells in alopecia areata. Noted treatment: oral pan-JAK inhibitor, 5-10 mg twice daily. cDNA serving as the sequencing template came from extracted, reverse transcribed RNA. Here immunoSEQ multiplex PCR was the method, and the copy in TCRdb shows in-frame clones only, minus some. This repertoire shows 90,000 to 130,000 clones, roughly three fifths found once; its top ten account for 9% to 15%. This material consisted of CD8+ T cells sorted from blood, taken at week 24, from a patient treated with tofacitinib. The receptors derive from a human donor with alopecia areata.

V gene TRBV27 combines with J gene TRBJ1-6; D uncertain. The V end lost 2 bases, the J end lost 9 bases, and 14 bases lay between the germline ends. Germline lookup yields CDR1 MNHEY and CDR2 SMNVEV (reference sequence). The CDR3 is 15 amino acids. The CDR3 is CASSLRVPLGSPLHF. CDR3 in DNA: TGTGCCAGCAGTTTAAGGGTCCCTTTGGGTTCACCCCTCCACTTT.

A single count supports this clone. The chain combines TRBV7-9 with TRBJ1-1; TRBD1 might be the D (6 bases). V lost 2 bases, J lost 11 bases, and 9 bases lay in between. Germline V lookup: CDR1 SEHNR, CDR2 FQNEAQ (reference sequence). This CDR3 is built from 11 residues. CDR3 in DNA: TGTGCCAGCAGCTTACAGGGGTTTGCTTTCTTT. Its translation is CASSLQGFAFF.

V is TRBV9 and J is TRBJ2-5; D might be TRBD2 (6 bases). V lost 4 bases and J 2 bases, leaving 12 bases between the germline ends. CDR3 length: 14 amino acids. Looked up from germline, CDR1 is SGDLS and CDR2 is YYNGEE. This CDR3 is CASSTGDSQETQYF. As DNA, the CDR3 is TGTGCCAGCAGCACGGGGGACTCTCAAGAGACCCAGTACTTC.

The chain couples TRBV25-1 to TRBJ1-2; D not resolved. In germline, CDR1 is MGHDK, CDR2 SYGVNS. The germline V and J ends were trimmed by 2 bases and 6 bases, with 10 bases remaining between them. The CDR3 sequence is 13 residues long. CDR3 sequence (DNA): TGTGCCAGCAGTGAACCACTTACTGATGGCTACACCTTC. Translating gives CASSEPLTDGYTF.

The J gene is TRBJ1-1, the V gene TRBV29-1; unclear D gene. Trimming took 2 bases from V and 1 from J, leaving 8 bases between them. The germline CDR1 and CDR2 sequences are SQVTM and ANQGSEA. CDR3 length equals 13 residues. This chain's CDR3 is CSVEKATNTEAFF. The CDR3 nucleotides read TGCAGCGTTGAAAAAGCAACGAACACTGAAGCTTTCTTT.

The chain couples TRBV29-1 to TRBJ2-7; the D gene is possibly TRBD1 (6 bases). Germline CDR1 and CDR2: SQVTM and ANQGSEA. Trimming removed 7 bases from V and 4 bases from J, with 11 bases in between. CDR3 length: 11 residues. Here the CDR3 reads CSAMDSYEQYF. The CDR3 DNA reads as TGCAGCGCTATGGACAGTTACGAGCAGTACTTC.

CDR3 sequence: CASSIDRDIYNEQFF. The CDR3 bases are TGTGCCAGTAGTATAGATAGGGACATTTACAATGAGCAGTTCTTC. This chain joins TRBV19 and TRBJ2-1; D perhaps matches TRBD1 (6 bases). Trimming cost V 0 bases and J 4 bases, with 10 bases left between them. From germline, CDR1 is LNHDA and CDR2 SQIVND (reference sequence). The CDR3 sequence is 15 residues long.

The rearrangement joins TRBV25-1 to TRBJ2-7; TRBD2 matches 11 bases. Germline CDR1 is MGHDK and CDR2 is SYGVNS. The CDR3 has 17 amino acids. V dropped 3 bases and J dropped 0; count of bases not matched to a gene: 7. CDR3 bases: TGTGCCAGCAGTGACACTAGCGGGGGCCCGAGCTCCTACGAGCAGTACTTC. Translating it yields CASSDTSGGPSSYEQYF.

V is TRBV7-9 and J is TRBJ1-2; D may be TRBD1 (5 bases). The CDR3 sequence is 14 residues long. Germline V gives CDR1 SEHNR, CDR2 FQNEAQ (reference sequence). The V end was cut by 5 bases, the J end by 7 bases, with 17 bases between. CDR3 DNA sequence: TGTGCCAGCAGCGCAACCGGGACGATGAGTGGCTACACCTTC. It codes for CASSATGTMSGYTF.

This clone has only a few counts. The chain has TRBV21-1 and TRBJ1-2; the D segment call TRBD1 is taken from the table without a DNA check. TRBV21-1 is noted as a pseudogene. The CDR3 is 15 amino acids. CDR3 DNA sequence: TGTGCCAGCAGCACTCCGGACAGGGAGAGCTATGGCTACACCTTC. Its protein product is CASSTPDRESYGYTF.

The chain joins TRBV7-2 to TRBJ2-7; D is ambiguous. Germline V gene data show CDR1 as SGHTA and CDR2 as FQGNSA. The CDR3 length is 14 residues. The V end was cut by 5 bases, the J end by 5 bases, with 16 bases between. CDR3 sequence: CASSPRTGANEQYF. The CDR3 nucleotides read TGTGCCAGCAGCCCGAGGACGGGCGCGAACGAGCAGTACTTC.

The chain carries TRBV19 and TRBJ1-5; D is unresolved. Per germline, CDR1 LNHDA and CDR2 SQIVND (reference sequence). Trimming took 9 bases from V and 7 from J, leaving 19 bases between them. CDR3 size: 14 residues. CDR3: CASFWTAVRQPQHF. The CDR3 region has the DNA TGTGCCAGCTTCTGGACCGCGGTAAGGCAGCCCCAGCATTTT.

This clone has only a few counts. V is TRBV29-1 and J is TRBJ1-2, with D perhaps matching TRBD1 (6 bases). Trimming stripped 5 bases from V and 6 bases from J, with 16 bases between. The CDR3 extends over 13 amino acids. CDR1 is SQVTM and CDR2 is ANQGSEA in the germline V gene. The DNA for the CDR3 is TGCAGCGTTAGACAGGCAGGGGAAGATGGCTACACCTTC. Translating gives CSVRQAGEDGYTF.